Described below is a single TCR beta chain sequence and its context. The assay was immunoSEQ multiplex PCR, and TCRdb's table has in-frame clones only and misses some. The sample yields approximately 70,000 clones, approximately 90% seen once. The sample is drawn from a study of blood T cell repertoires in COVID-19. Sequencing was carried out using peripheral blood. The TCR was taken from a woman in her forties or fifties with COVID-19, enrolled during active disease.

The CDR3 spells CASSITSGQETQYF. The CDR3 nucleotides read TGTGCCAGCAGCATAACTAGCGGCCAAGAGACCCAGTACTTC. The chain joins TRBV4-2 to TRBJ2-5; 8 bases map to TRBD2. Per the germline V gene, CDR1 is LGHNA and CDR2 is YNFKEQ. Trimming took 5 bases from V and 1 from J; bases not matched to a gene: 3. This CDR3 comprises 14 residues.